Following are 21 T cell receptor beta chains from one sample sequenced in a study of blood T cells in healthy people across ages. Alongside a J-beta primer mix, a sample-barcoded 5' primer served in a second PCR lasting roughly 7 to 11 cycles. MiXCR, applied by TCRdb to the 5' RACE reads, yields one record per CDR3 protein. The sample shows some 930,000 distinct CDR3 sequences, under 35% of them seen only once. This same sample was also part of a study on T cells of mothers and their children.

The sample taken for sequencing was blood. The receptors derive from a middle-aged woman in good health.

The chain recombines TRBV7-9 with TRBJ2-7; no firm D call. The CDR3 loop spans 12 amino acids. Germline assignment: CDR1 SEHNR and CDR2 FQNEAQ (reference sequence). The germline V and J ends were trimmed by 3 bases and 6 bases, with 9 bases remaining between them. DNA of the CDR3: TGTGCCAGCAGCTTGGCCATGAGCGAGCAGTACTTC. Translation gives CASSLAMSEQYF.

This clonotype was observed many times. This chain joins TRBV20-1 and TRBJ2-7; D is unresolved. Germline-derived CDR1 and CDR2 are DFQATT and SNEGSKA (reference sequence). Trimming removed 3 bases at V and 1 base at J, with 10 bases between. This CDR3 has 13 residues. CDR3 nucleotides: TGCAGTGCTAGTTCTGGGCCGTCCTACGAGCAGTACTTC. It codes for CSASSGPSYEQYF.

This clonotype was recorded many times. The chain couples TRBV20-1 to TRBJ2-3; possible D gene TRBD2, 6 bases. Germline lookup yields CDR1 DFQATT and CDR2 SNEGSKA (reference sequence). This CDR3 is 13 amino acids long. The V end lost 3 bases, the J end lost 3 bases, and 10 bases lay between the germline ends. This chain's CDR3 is CSASGGATDTQYF. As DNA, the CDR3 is TGCAGTGCTAGCGGGGGAGCGACAGATACGCAGTATTTT.

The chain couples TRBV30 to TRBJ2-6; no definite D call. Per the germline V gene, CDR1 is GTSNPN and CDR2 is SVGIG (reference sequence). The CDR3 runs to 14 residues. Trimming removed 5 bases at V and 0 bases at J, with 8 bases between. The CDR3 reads CAWRHNSGANVLTF. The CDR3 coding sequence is TGTGCCTGGCGCCACAACTCTGGGGCCAACGTCCTGACTTTC.

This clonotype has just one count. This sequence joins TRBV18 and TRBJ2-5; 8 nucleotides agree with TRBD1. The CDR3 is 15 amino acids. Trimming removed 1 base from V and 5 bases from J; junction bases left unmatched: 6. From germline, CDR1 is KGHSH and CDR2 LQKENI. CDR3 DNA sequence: TGTGCCAGCTCACCACAGACAGGGGAGTGGGAGACCCAGTACTTC. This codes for CASSPQTGEWETQYF. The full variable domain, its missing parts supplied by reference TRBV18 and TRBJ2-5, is NAGVMQNPRHLVRRRGQEARLRCSPMKGHSHVYWYRQLPEEGLKFMVYLQKENIIDESGMPKERFSAEFPKEGPSILRIQQVVRGDSAAYFCASSPQTGEWETQYFGPGTRLLVL.

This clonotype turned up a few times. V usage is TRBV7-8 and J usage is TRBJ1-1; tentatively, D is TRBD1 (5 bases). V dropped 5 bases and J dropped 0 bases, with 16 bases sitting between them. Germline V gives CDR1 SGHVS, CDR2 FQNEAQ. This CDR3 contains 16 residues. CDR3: CASSLQRGAMNTEAFF. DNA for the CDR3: TGTGCCAGCAGCCTCCAGCGAGGGGCTATGAACACTGAAGCTTTCTTT.

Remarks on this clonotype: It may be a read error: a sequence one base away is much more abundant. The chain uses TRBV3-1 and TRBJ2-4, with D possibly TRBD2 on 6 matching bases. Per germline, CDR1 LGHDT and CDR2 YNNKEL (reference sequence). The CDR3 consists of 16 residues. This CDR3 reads CASSPTRGRGKSIQYF. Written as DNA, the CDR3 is TGTGCCAGCAGCCCGACTCGCGGTCGGGGGAAAAGCATTCAGTACTTC.

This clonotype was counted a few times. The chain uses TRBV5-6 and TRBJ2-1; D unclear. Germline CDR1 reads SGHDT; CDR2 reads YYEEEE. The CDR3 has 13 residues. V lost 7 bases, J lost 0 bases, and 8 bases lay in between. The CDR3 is CASVHSSYNEQFF. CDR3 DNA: TGTGCCAGCGTCCACTCCTCCTACAATGAGCAGTTCTTC.

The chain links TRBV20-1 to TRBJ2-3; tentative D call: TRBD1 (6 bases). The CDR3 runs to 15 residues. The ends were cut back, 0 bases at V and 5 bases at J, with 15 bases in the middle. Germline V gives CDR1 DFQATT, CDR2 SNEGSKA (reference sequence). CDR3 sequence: CSARDGAGAGDTQYF. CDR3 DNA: TGCAGTGCTAGAGATGGGGCAGGGGCTGGAGATACGCAGTATTTT.

The CDR3 sequence: CASSLGQGHSNQPQHF. The CDR3 region has the DNA TGTGCCAGCAGTTTAGGGCAGGGTCATAGCAATCAGCCCCAGCATTTT. The J gene is TRBJ1-5, the V gene TRBV12-3 or TRBV12-4; possibly TRBD1 for D (5 bases). V lost 1 base and J 0 bases, leaving 10 bases between the germline ends. The CDR3 loop spans 16 amino acids.

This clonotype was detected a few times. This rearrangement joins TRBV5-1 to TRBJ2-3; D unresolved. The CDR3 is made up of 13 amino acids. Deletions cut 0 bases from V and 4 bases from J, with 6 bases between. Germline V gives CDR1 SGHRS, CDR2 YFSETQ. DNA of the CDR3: TGCGCCAGCAGCTTGGAGCCATCAGATACGCAGTATTTT. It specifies CASSLEPSDTQYF.

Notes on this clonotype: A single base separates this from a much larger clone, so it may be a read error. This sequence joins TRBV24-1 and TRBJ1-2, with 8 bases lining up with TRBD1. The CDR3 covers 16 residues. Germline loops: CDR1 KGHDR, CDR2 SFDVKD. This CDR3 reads CATGEPPGTGRQGYTF. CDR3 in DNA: TGTGCCACCGGTGAACCCCCCGGGACAGGCCGCCAAGGCTACACCTTC.

The DNA of the CDR3 is TGTGCCAGCAGCTTGGGGGGGCTCGGTCGTCTGTCTTTCTTT. Residues: CASSLGGLGRLSFF. The chain recombines TRBV5-8 with TRBJ1-1, with TRBD1 as a possible D gene (6 bases). Germline V lookup: CDR1 SGHTS, CDR2 YDEGEE. The CDR3 covers 14 residues. Deletions cut 0 bases from V and 12 bases from J, with 18 bases between. The complete variable domain, with remaining parts taken from reference TRBV5-8 and TRBJ1-1, reads EAGVTQSPTHLIKTRGQQATLRCSPISGHTSVYWYQQALGLGLQFLLWYDEGEERNRGNFPPRFSGRQFPNYSSELNVNALELEDSALYLCASSLGGLGRLSFFGQGTRLTVV.

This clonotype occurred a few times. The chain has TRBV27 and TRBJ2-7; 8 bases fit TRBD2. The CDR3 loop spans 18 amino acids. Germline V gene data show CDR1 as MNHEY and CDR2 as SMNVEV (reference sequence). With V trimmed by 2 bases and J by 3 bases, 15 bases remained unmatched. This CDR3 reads CASSLPTQRVAGGYEQYF. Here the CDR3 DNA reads TGTGCCAGCAGTTTACCGACCCAGCGCGTGGCGGGGGGCTACGAGCAGTACTTC.

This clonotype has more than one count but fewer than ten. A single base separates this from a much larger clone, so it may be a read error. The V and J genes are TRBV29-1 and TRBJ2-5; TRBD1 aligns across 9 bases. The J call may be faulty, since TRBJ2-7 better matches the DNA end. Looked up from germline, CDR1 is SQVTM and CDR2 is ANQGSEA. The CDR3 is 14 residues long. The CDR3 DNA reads TGCAGCGTTGTGTTGACAGGGGGAACCTACGAGCAGTACTTC. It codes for CSVVLTGGTYEQYF.

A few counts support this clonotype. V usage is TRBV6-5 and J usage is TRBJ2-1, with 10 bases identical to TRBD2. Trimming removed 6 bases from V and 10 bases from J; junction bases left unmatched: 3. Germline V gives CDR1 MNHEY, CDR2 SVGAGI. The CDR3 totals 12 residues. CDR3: CASRLAGGEQFF. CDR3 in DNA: TGTGCCAGCAGATTAGCGGGGGGCGAGCAGTTCTTC.

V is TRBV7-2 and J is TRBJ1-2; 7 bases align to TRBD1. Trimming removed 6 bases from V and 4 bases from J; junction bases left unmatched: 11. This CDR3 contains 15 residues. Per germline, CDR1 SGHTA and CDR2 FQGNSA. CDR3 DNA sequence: TGTGCCAGCAGTCTAGGAGGACAGGTCCTCTATGGCTACACCTTC. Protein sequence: CASSLGGQVLYGYTF.

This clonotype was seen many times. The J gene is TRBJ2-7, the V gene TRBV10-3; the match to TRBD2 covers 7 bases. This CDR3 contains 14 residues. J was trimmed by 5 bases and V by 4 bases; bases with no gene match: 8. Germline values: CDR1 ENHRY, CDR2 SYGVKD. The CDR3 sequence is CAISGWGGKDEQYF. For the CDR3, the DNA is TGTGCCATCAGTGGATGGGGGGGAAAGGACGAGCAGTACTTC.

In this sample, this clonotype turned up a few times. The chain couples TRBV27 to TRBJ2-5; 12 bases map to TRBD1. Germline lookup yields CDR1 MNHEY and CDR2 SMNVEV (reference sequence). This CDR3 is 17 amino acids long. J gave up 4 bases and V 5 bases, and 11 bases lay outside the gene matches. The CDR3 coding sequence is TGTGCCAGCAGTGCTAGGCCCGGGACAGGGGGCAGAGAGACCCAGTACTTC. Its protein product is CASSARPGTGGRETQYF.

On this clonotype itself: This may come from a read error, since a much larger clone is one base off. CDR3 coding DNA: TGTGCCAGCAGCTTAGTAACAGGGGGCTACGAGCAGTTCTTC. Its protein product is CASSLVTGGYEQFF. This chain links TRBV7-8 with TRBJ2-1; 9 nucleotides line up with TRBD1. CDR3 length equals 14 residues. Per the germline V gene, CDR1 is SGHVS and CDR2 is FQNEAQ. Trimming cost V 1 base and J 10 bases; bases outside gene matches: 5.

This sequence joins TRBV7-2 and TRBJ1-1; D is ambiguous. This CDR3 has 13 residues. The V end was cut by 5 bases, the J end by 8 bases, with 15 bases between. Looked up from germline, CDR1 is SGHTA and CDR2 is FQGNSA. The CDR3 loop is CASSPIVSTEAFF. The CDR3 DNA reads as TGTGCCAGCAGCCCGATCGTCTCTACGGAAGCTTTCTTT.